The 23 T cell receptor beta chains below come from one sample, sequenced in a study of radiation and T cells in renal cell carcinoma (dated by TCRdb to about 2020). The library was built by means of the immunoSEQ multiplex PCR assay. TCRdb took this table from immuneACCESS and kept in-frame rearrangements with V and J called. Such tables lack part of the clones; where checked against another copy, unresolved V genes explain under half of the gap, and the rest is unexplained. Present in this sample are around 74,000 clones, roughly 83% of which were seen just once. More than 2% of the sample rests with the top ten. The time point label of this sample denotes: blood 4 weeks post-SBRT, at nephrectomy. The meaning of the sample's treatment or condition label: 15 Gy SBRT to primary tumor, nephrectomy 4 weeks later. Here the sequenced sample was blood, taken from a patient whose treatment included radiotherapy and nephrectomy. The receptors stem from a woman aged 60-75 years with renal cell carcinoma.

The chain links TRBV2 to TRBJ2-7, with 10 bases identical to TRBD1. The germline V gene has CDR1 SNHLY and CDR2 FYNNEI. Trimming took 3 bases from V and 3 from J; bases not matched to a gene: 2. The CDR3 loop spans 14 amino acids. The CDR3 spells CASSEDRGIYEQYF. The DNA for the CDR3 is TGTGCCAGCAGTGAGGACAGGGGGATCTACGAGCAGTACTTC. Together with reference TRBV2 and TRBJ2-7, the CDR3 gives the full variable domain: EPEVTQTPSHQVTQMGQEVILRCVPISNHLYFYWYRQILGQKVEFLVSFYNNEISEKSEIFDDQFSVERPDGSNFTLKIRSTKLEDSAMYFCASSEDRGIYEQYFGPGTRLTVT.

A few counts support this clone. The CDR3 sequence: CASSAQNQPQHF. The CDR3 bases are TGTGCCAGCAGTGCACAGAATCAGCCCCAGCATTTT. The rearrangement joins TRBV2 to TRBJ1-5, with D unresolved. The germline V and J ends were trimmed by 4 bases and 4 bases, with 5 bases remaining between them. In germline, CDR1 is SNHLY, CDR2 FYNNEI. This CDR3 has 12 amino acids.

This chain connects TRBV6-6 to TRBJ1-6; 9 bases are shared with TRBD1. After removal of 5 bases from V and 9 bases from J, the junction contained 8 bases not matched to a gene. The CDR3 is made up of 15 amino acids. In germline, CDR1 is MNHNY, CDR2 SVGAGI (reference sequence). The CDR3 bases are TGTGCCAGCAGTCCCAGAGGACAGGGGACTTCACCCCTCCACTTT. Amino acids: CASSPRGQGTSPLHF.

The chain combines TRBV19 with TRBJ1-5, with D maybe TRBD1 (5 bases). With 6 bases removed from V and 0 bases from J, the gap between germline ends came to 15 bases. The germline CDR1 and CDR2 sequences are LNHDA and SQIVND (reference sequence). This CDR3 is built from 16 residues. CDR3 region: CASSPDTAYSNQPQHF. CDR3 sequence (DNA): TGTGCCAGTAGCCCGGACACCGCCTATAGCAATCAGCCCCAGCATTTT.

The V and J genes are TRBV6-5 and TRBJ1-4; D may be TRBD1 (5 bases). The V gene lost 2 bases and the J gene lost 4 bases, with 11 bases spanning the gap. The length of the CDR3 is 15 residues. Germline CDR1 is MNHEY and CDR2 is SVGAGI. CDR3 nucleotides: TGTGCCAGCAGTTACGGGCAGGGTCATAATGAAAAACTGTTTTTT. Its protein is CASSYGQGHNEKLFF.

The chain couples TRBV28 to TRBJ2-7; D is perhaps TRBD1 (6 bases). The CDR3 loop spans 14 amino acids. Trimming stripped 5 bases from V and 3 bases from J, with 14 bases between. Germline assignment: CDR1 MDHEN and CDR2 SYDVKM. CDR3 sequence (DNA): TGTGCCAGCAGTAGCAGACAGGCTCACTACGAGCAGTACTTC. Encoded protein: CASSSRQAHYEQYF.

V usage is TRBV4-3 and J usage is TRBJ2-1, with 8 bases lining up with TRBD2. Germline CDR1 LGHNA, CDR2 YSLEER. V gave up 0 bases and J gave up 12 bases; unmatched junction bases: 10. The length of the CDR3 is 15 residues. The CDR3 DNA is TGCGCCAGCAGCCAAGATGGGGCAGCGGGAGTTGGGCAGTTCTTC. This sequence encodes CASSQDGAAGVGQFF.

As DNA, the CDR3 is TGTGCCAGCTCACCATTAGACACTGAAGCTTTCTTT. It specifies CASSPLDTEAFF. The chain combines TRBV18 with TRBJ1-1; D unclear. CDR3 length: 12 residues. V lost 2 bases, J lost 3 bases, and 4 bases lay in between. Per the germline V gene, CDR1 is KGHSH and CDR2 is LQKENI.

The chain employs TRBV28 and TRBJ1-5; weak D call: TRBD1 (5 bases). The CDR3 spans 12 residues. Germline lookup yields CDR1 MDHEN and CDR2 SYDVKM. V dropped 7 bases and J dropped 5 bases, with 9 bases sitting between them. CDR3 nucleotide sequence: TGTGCCAGCAACTGGGGGTATCAGCCCCAGCATTTT. Translated, it gives CASNWGYQPQHF.

The chain uses TRBV6-5 and TRBJ1-2, with 7 bases lining up with TRBD1. The CDR3 covers 13 residues. CDR1 MNHEY and CDR2 SVGAGI come from the germline V gene. V was clipped by 7 bases and J by 3 bases; unmatched bases: 5. The CDR3 sequence: CASNKQGYYGYTF. The CDR3 nucleotides are TGTGCCAGCAACAAACAGGGGTACTATGGCTACACCTTC.

This sequence joins TRBV6-6 and TRBJ2-3; 7 bases are a match to TRBD2. V lost 5 bases and J lost 3; bases outside the gene matches: 5. The CDR3 sequence is 14 residues long. The germline gives CDR1 MNHNY, CDR2 SVGAGI (reference sequence). DNA for the CDR3: TGTGCCAGCAGTACACCGGGGGGAACAGATACGCAGTATTTT. Translating gives CASSTPGGTDTQYF.

This chain uses TRBV6-1 with TRBJ1-5, with 9 bases that match TRBD1. V gave up 6 bases and J gave up 6 bases; unmatched junction bases: 9. CDR1 MNHNS and CDR2 SASEGT come from the germline V gene. The CDR3 extends over 15 amino acids. The CDR3 nucleotides read TGTGCCAGCAGACAGGGACAGGGAGGTAGTCAGCCCCAGCATTTT. This gives the protein CASRQGQGGSQPQHF.

The V call is TRBV4-2, the J call TRBJ2-7; 9 bases are a match to TRBD2. CDR1 is LGHNA and CDR2 is YNFKEQ in the germline V gene. This CDR3 has 15 amino acids. V lost 1 base, J lost 7 bases, and 8 bases stayed unmatched. The CDR3 bases are TGTGCCAGCAGCCAAGTCTTAGCGGGGGCGGGGGAGCAGTACTTC. It codes for CASSQVLAGAGEQYF.

There are many counts of this clone. The V call is TRBV15, the J call TRBJ1-1; a possible D gene is TRBD1 (6 bases). Trimming took off 5 bases at V and 6 bases at J, with 13 bases between the two ends. CDR1 LNHNV and CDR2 YYDKDF come from the germline V gene (reference sequence). The CDR3 consists of 13 residues. As DNA, the CDR3 is TGTGCCACCAGCGCCGCAGGGGTACCTGAAGCTTTCTTT. Translation gives CATSAAGVPEAFF.

The CDR3 DNA follows: TGTGCCAGCAGTGGGTCGGCAGGGGGTGGCTGGGAGACCCAGTACTTC. It codes for CASSGSAGGGWETQYF. The gene calls are TRBV6-1 and TRBJ2-5; 7 nucleotides agree with TRBD1. The ends lost 4 bases at V and 5 bases at J; junction bases unmatched: 13. This CDR3 spans 16 amino acids. CDR1 and CDR2 from the germline V gene are MNHNS and SASEGT.

V is TRBV4-1 and J is TRBJ1-2; tentatively, D is TRBD1 (5 bases). CDR3 length: 19 residues. The V end was cut by 2 bases, the J end by 3 bases, with 25 bases between. The germline V gene has CDR1 MGHRA and CDR2 YSYEKL. The CDR3: CASSQLWGGLEFGDYGYTF. CDR3 nucleotides: TGCGCCAGCAGCCAACTGTGGGGGGGATTGGAGTTTGGAGACTATGGCTACACCTTC.

The chain employs TRBV5-1 and TRBJ2-3; tentatively, D is TRBD1 or TRBD2 (6 bases each). CDR1 and CDR2 (germline): SGHRS, YFSETQ. Between the trimmed V and J ends, which lost 4 bases and 4 bases, there was a span of 22 bases. This CDR3 is built from 17 residues. CDR3 loop: CASSGTPGGGLADTQYF. CDR3 in DNA: TGCGCCAGCAGCGGAACCCCCGGAGGGGGATTGGCAGATACGCAGTATTTT.

Comment on this clone: A much larger clone sits a single nucleotide away, making a read error possible. The gene calls are TRBV4-2 and TRBJ2-7, with TRBD2 identical over 14 bases. The germline CDR1 and CDR2 sequences are LGHNA and YNFKEQ. V lost 4 bases to trimming and J lost 4 bases; unmatched junction nucleotides: 6. CDR3 length equals 16 residues. The CDR3 is CASSPATSGGAYEQYF. The DNA for the CDR3 is TGTGCCAGCAGCCCCGCGACTAGCGGGGGGGCTTACGAGCAGTACTTC.

About this clone itself: At one of its ends the junction is not consistent with the germline gene, which may arise from a read error. This chain links TRBV14 with TRBJ2-7, with 7 bases identical to TRBD1. CDR1 is SGHDN, CDR2 FVKESK, per germline. This CDR3 is 15 amino acids long. In nucleotides, the CDR3 is TGTGCCAGCAGCCAAGATTTAGGACAGGCCTATGAGCAGTACTTC. As protein: CASSQDLGQAYEQYF. The entire variable domain, with the rest obtained from reference TRBV14 and TRBJ2-7, is as follows: EAGVTQFPSHSVIEKGQTVTLRCDPISGHDNLYWYRRVMGKEIKFLLHFVKESKQDESGMPNNRFLAERTGGTYSTLKVQPAELEDSGVYFCASSQDLGQAYEQYFGPGTRLTVT.

The gene calls are TRBV6-1 and TRBJ2-5; the D gene is possibly TRBD1 (6 bases). This CDR3 has 13 residues. The germline V gene has CDR1 MNHNS and CDR2 SASEGT. V was trimmed by 6 bases and J by 5 bases, leaving 13 bases between them. The CDR3 DNA reads TGTGCCAGCAGCCGGACAGAGGACGAGACCCAGTACTTC. It is translated as CASSRTEDETQYF.

This clone was seen only once. This chain uses TRBV6-5 with TRBJ1-1, with 7 bases aligning to TRBD1. Per the germline V gene, CDR1 is MNHEY and CDR2 is SVGAGI. Losses at the gene ends were 4 bases for V and 5 bases for J; bases not matched to a gene: 7. The length of the CDR3 is 14 residues. In DNA form, the CDR3 reads TGTGCCAGCAGTTCGGACAGGAGGAGGACTGAAGCTTTCTTT. This encodes CASSSDRRRTEAFF.

The chain recombines TRBV6-5 with TRBJ2-1, with TRBD2 identical over 12 bases. J gave up 7 bases and V 4 bases, and 8 bases lay outside the gene matches. The CDR3 sequence is 16 residues long. Germline CDR1 reads MNHEY; CDR2 reads SVGAGI. The CDR3 spells CASSFPGLAGSNEQFF. CDR3 bases: TGTGCCAGCAGTTTCCCGGGACTAGCGGGTAGTAATGAGCAGTTCTTC.

Only a few counts were recorded for this clone. The chain couples TRBV10-3 to TRBJ1-5; no reliable D call. The V gene's germline CDR1 is ENHRY and CDR2 SYGVKD. Trimming removed 4 bases at V and 3 bases at J, with 7 bases between. This CDR3 is built from 13 residues. CDR3 region: CAISAEFNQPQHF. The CDR3 bases are TGTGCCATCAGTGCCGAGTTCAATCAGCCCCAGCATTTT.